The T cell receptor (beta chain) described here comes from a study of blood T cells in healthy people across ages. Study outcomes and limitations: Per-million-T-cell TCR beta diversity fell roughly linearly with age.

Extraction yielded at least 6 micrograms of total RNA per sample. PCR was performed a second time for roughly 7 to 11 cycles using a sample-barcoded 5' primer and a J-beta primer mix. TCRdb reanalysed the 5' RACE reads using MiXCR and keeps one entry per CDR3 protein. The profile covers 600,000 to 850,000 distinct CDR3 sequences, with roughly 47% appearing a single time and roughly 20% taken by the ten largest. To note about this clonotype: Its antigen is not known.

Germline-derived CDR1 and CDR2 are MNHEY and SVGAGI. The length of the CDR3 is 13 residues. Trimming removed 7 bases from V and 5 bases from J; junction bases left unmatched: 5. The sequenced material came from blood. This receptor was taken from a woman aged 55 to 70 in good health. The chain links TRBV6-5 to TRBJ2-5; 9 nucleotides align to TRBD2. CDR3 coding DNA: TGTGCCAGCACTAGCGGGGCTAGGGAGACCCAGTACTTC. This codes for CASTSGARETQYF.